The next 14 T cell receptor beta chains were all read from a single sample in a study of T cell repertoires in cytomegalovirus infection. Antigens of these TCRs are unknown. TCRdb processed the reads anew with MiXCR; each CDR3 protein has one entry. The sample lists approximately 71,000 distinct CDR3 sequences, more than 20% occurring once. The sample here was CD8+ T cells from cultured PBMCs, taken from culture after CMV antigen stimulation. These TCRs come from a human donor in good health (CMV status not recorded). Some clones in this sample may be carry-over from other donors' samples.

The rearrangement uses TRBV9 and TRBJ2-1; 11 nucleotides line up with TRBD1. With V trimmed by 0 bases and J by 3 bases, 2 bases remained unmatched. This CDR3 has 16 residues. Germline V CDR1 and CDR2: SGDLS, YYNGEE. CDR3 in amino acids: CASSVVDRGRYNEQFF. The CDR3 DNA sequence: TGTGCCAGCAGCGTAGTGGACAGGGGGCGCTACAATGAGCAGTTCTTC. Drawing the rest from reference TRBV9 and TRBJ2-1, the complete variable domain is DSGVTQTPKHLITATGQRVTLRCSPRSGDLSVYWYQQSLDQGLQFLIQYYNGEERAKGNILERFSAQQFPDLHSELNLSSLELGDSALYFCASSVVDRGRYNEQFFGPGTRLTVL.

The V and J genes are TRBV7-8 and TRBJ1-1; tentative D call: TRBD1 (5 bases). CDR1 is SGHVS and CDR2 is FQNEAQ in the germline V gene. The CDR3 covers 17 residues. V lost 2 bases and J lost 3, with 19 bases in between. CDR3 nucleotides: TGTGCCAGCAGCTTACGGGACCCTCCCGCACGGGACACTGAAGCTTTCTTT. This sequence encodes CASSLRDPPARDTEAFF. The full variable domain, completed using reference TRBV7-8 and TRBJ1-1, is GAGVSQSPRYKVAKRGQDVALRCDPISGHVSLFWYQQALGQGPEFLTYFQNEAQLDKSGLPSDRFFAERPEGSVSTLKIQRTQQEDSAVYLCASSLRDPPARDTEAFFGQGTRLTVV.

This clonotype came up a few times. The CDR3 sequence is CASSSGSGGWTGELFF. CDR3 coding DNA: TGTGCCAGTAGTAGCGGTTCGGGGGGATGGACCGGGGAGCTGTTTTTT. V and J are TRBV19 and TRBJ2-2, with 7 positions matching TRBD2. Trimming took 4 bases from V and 5 from J; bases not matched to a gene: 10. The CDR3 sequence is 16 residues long. The germline V gene encodes CDR1 LNHDA and CDR2 SQIVND (reference sequence).

This clonotype has more than one count but fewer than ten. The gene calls are TRBV7-9 and TRBJ1-5; tentatively, D is TRBD1 (6 bases). Germline CDR1 and CDR2: SEHNR and FQNEAQ (reference sequence). Trimming cost V 2 bases and J 5 bases, with 10 bases left between them. The CDR3 totals 14 residues. The CDR3 DNA reads TGTGCCAGCAGCTTAAGTGAGGGGGATCAGCCCCAGCATTTT. Translation: CASSLSEGDQPQHF.

This chain uses TRBV7-2 with TRBJ2-1, with unresolved D. Looked up from germline, CDR1 is SGHTA and CDR2 is FQGNSA. This CDR3 is built from 14 residues. V was pared by 2 bases and J by 0 bases, with 5 bases between. The CDR3 loop reads CASSLFRSYNEQFF. DNA of the CDR3: TGTGCCAGCAGCTTATTTCGCTCCTACAATGAGCAGTTCTTC.

The CDR3 loop reads CASSLEVGAGTEAFF. CDR3 sequence (DNA): TGTGCCAGCAGCTTAGAAGTTGGGGCTGGGACTGAAGCTTTCTTT. The chain has TRBV7-2 and TRBJ1-1, with D tentatively TRBD1 (5 bases). Trimming cost V 1 base and J 5 bases, with 14 bases left between them. The CDR3 covers 15 residues. The germline gives CDR1 SGHTA, CDR2 FQGNSA.

Only a few counts were recorded for this clonotype. The rearrangement joins TRBV28 to TRBJ2-5; a possible D gene is TRBD1 (5 bases). Looked up from germline, CDR1 is MDHEN and CDR2 is SYDVKM. The CDR3 length is 16 residues. The V gene lost 2 bases and the J gene lost 2 bases, with 15 bases spanning the gap. CDR3 sequence (DNA): TGTGCCAGCAGTTTAGTTGACAGTAGTAGGCAAGAGACCCAGTACTTC. It specifies CASSLVDSSRQETQYF.

The chain recombines TRBV7-2 with TRBJ1-4; a possible D gene is TRBD1 (5 bases). The length of the CDR3 is 15 residues. Germline V gene data show CDR1 as SGHTA and CDR2 as FQGNSA. Trimming cost V 4 bases and J 2 bases, with 11 bases left between them. CDR3 nucleotides: TGTGCCAGCAGCTCCCGACCAGGGACTAATGAAAAACTGTTTTTT. Translation: CASSSRPGTNEKLFF.

There are a few counts of this clonotype. This chain connects TRBV11-1 to TRBJ2-5; D gene unclear. Germline-derived CDR1 and CDR2 are SGHAT and FQDESV (reference sequence). CDR3 size: 12 residues. The V and J ends lost 8 bases and 2 bases respectively, with 9 bases between them. The CDR3 loop reads CASGTAQETQYF. CDR3 DNA sequence: TGTGCCAGCGGAACAGCGCAAGAGACCCAGTACTTC.

J is TRBJ1-5 and V is TRBV20-1; D perhaps matches TRBD1 (5 bases). The CDR3 runs to 13 residues. Trimming stripped 0 bases from V and 7 bases from J, with 10 bases between. Germline values: CDR1 DFQATT, CDR2 SNEGSKA (reference sequence). The CDR3, as DNA: TGCAGTGCTAGAGACGGGGCTCAGCAGCCCCAGCATTTT. Its translation: CSARDGAQQPQHF.

This clonotype has a handful of counts. This chain links TRBV6-5 with TRBJ1-1; maybe TRBD1 (5 bases). Germline values: CDR1 MNHEY, CDR2 SVGAGI. There are 14 residues in the CDR3. Trimming pared 7 bases from V and 0 bases from J, leaving 12 bases between. The CDR3 sequence is CASTRGRLNTEAFF. The CDR3 DNA follows: TGTGCCAGCACTCGGGGCCGTTTGAACACTGAAGCTTTCTTT.

This clonotype was found a few times. The chain links TRBV4-1 to TRBJ2-4; the D gene is possibly TRBD2 (5 bases). There are 13 residues in the CDR3. V was cut by 0 bases and J by 15 bases, with 15 bases left in between. Germline V gives CDR1 MGHRA, CDR2 YSYEKL. CDR3 DNA: TGCGCCAGCAGCCAAGAAAGACGGAGGAGGCGGTACTTC. Translation: CASSQERRRRRYF.

This clonotype has only a few counts. The gene calls are TRBV7-9 and TRBJ1-1, with 8 positions matching TRBD1. CDR3 length: 14 amino acids. Germline CDR1 reads SEHNR; CDR2 reads FQNEAQ (reference sequence). V lost 3 bases to trimming and J lost 2 bases; unmatched junction nucleotides: 2. CDR3 sequence: CASSLAGGNTEAFF. The CDR3 nucleotides are TGTGCCAGCAGCTTGGCAGGGGGCAACACTGAAGCTTTCTTT.

The chain carries TRBV4-1 and TRBJ2-2; D is uncertain. Germline loops: CDR1 MGHRA, CDR2 YSYEKL. CDR3 size: 15 residues. Deletions cut 1 base from V and 7 bases from J, with 13 bases between. Written as DNA, the CDR3 is TGCGCCAGCAGCCAAGGAAGAGTCATCGGCGGGGAGCTGTTTTTT. Protein: CASSQGRVIGGELFF.